These 11 T cell receptor beta chains were all obtained from the same sample, sequenced in a study of identical twins. From the 5' RACE reads, TCRdb called clonotypes with MiXCR, one entry per CDR3 protein. The repertoire holds just under 650,000 distinct CDR3 sequences, with 7.1% as singletons. This sample also belongs to another study, concerning yellow fever vaccine responses in identical twins.

Input material: PBMCs. Every receptor here comes from a woman aged 18-29 years in good health.

The chain has TRBV12-3 or TRBV12-4 and TRBJ2-7; 9 bases map to TRBD2. The trim removed 1 base at V and 3 bases at J, leaving 4 bases unmatched. This CDR3 has 15 amino acids. The CDR3 here is CASSLGKTSGYEQYF. CDR3 nucleotide sequence: TGTGCCAGCAGTTTAGGCAAGACTAGCGGCTACGAGCAGTACTTC.

This clonotype has a handful of counts. This chain joins TRBV7-8 and TRBJ1-2; D gene unclear. V shed 5 bases and J shed 7 bases, with 11 bases lying between them. The CDR3 is 12 amino acids. Germline CDR1 reads SGHVS; CDR2 reads FQNEAQ. CDR3 sequence: CASSPDRVGYTF. As DNA, the CDR3 is TGTGCCAGCAGCCCAGATCGAGTTGGCTACACCTTC.

This clonotype turned up a few times. V usage is TRBV5-1 and J usage is TRBJ2-7, with 11 bases that match TRBD1. CDR1 is SGHRS and CDR2 is YFSETQ in the germline V gene. V shed 4 bases and J 7 bases; nucleotides not matched to a gene: 7. This CDR3 region has 14 residues. CDR3 residues: CASSHGQGANEQYF. Here the CDR3 DNA reads TGCGCCAGCAGCCACGGACAGGGGGCGAATGAGCAGTACTTC.

This clonotype was picked up a small number of times. The V call is TRBV14, the J call TRBJ2-1; D unresolved. The CDR3 is 13 amino acids. CDR1 is SGHDN and CDR2 is FVKESK in the germline V gene. Trimming took 4 bases from V and 3 from J, leaving 7 bases between them. The CDR3 loop is CASSRDFYNEQFF. The CDR3 DNA sequence: TGTGCCAGCAGCCGCGACTTCTACAATGAGCAGTTCTTC. The entire variable domain, with the rest obtained from reference TRBV14 and TRBJ2-1, is as follows: EAGVTQFPSHSVIEKGQTVTLRCDPISGHDNLYWYRRVMGKEIKFLLHFVKESKQDESGMPNNRFLAERTGGTYSTLKVQPAELEDSGVYFCASSRDFYNEQFFGPGTRLTVL.

This clonotype has only a few counts. The V and J genes are TRBV7-2 and TRBJ2-5; TRBD2 is a possible D gene (7 bases). The CDR3 sequence is 15 residues long. V was pared by 5 bases and J by 4 bases, with 17 bases between. CDR1 and CDR2 from the germline V gene are SGHTA and FQGNSA. The CDR3 reads CASSKRGGRVETQYF. CDR3 sequence (DNA): TGTGCCAGCAGCAAACGCGGGGGCAGGGTAGAGACCCAGTACTTC.

V and J are TRBV2 and TRBJ2-2; perhaps D is TRBD1 or TRBD2 (7 bases each). Trimming took 10 bases from V and 4 from J, leaving 19 bases between them. The CDR3 has 15 amino acids. Germline-derived CDR1 and CDR2 are SNHLY and FYNNEI. The CDR3 protein is CATLQGGLGTGELFF. The CDR3 DNA sequence: TGTGCCACCCTCCAGGGGGGGCTGGGCACCGGGGAGCTGTTTTTT.

The sample holds a few counts of this clonotype. The junction departs from the called germline gene at one end, perhaps through a read error. The chain's CDR3 is CASSLARWRGTGELSF. DNA for the CDR3: TGTGCCAGCAGCTTAGCGAGGTGGCGTGGCACCGGGGAGCTGTCTTTT. The chain uses TRBV7-8 and TRBJ2-2, with TRBD2 as a possible D gene (5 bases). Germline CDR1 and CDR2: SGHVS and FQNEAQ. This CDR3 is built from 16 residues.

The CDR3 DNA follows: TGTGCCAGCAGTTTTGGGCAGAGAAGTGCAACTAATGAAAAACTGTTTTTT. Translation gives CASSFGQRSATNEKLFF. The genes are TRBV12-3 or TRBV12-4 and TRBJ1-4, with D unresolved. V lost 3 bases and J lost 0, with 14 bases in between. The CDR3 runs 17 residues.

V and J are TRBV6-1 and TRBJ1-1; a weak D match, TRBD1 (5 bases). The CDR3 sequence is 13 residues long. Germline CDR1 MNHNS, CDR2 SASEGT. V lost 5 bases to trimming and J lost 11 bases, with 18 bases between them. CDR3 in DNA: TGTGCCAGCAGTCTCGCGGGGGGGACTGGGGCTTTCTTT. Translated, it gives CASSLAGGTGAFF.

The chain uses TRBV20-1 and TRBJ1-4, with unresolved D. The CDR3 contains 13 residues. V shed 5 bases and J shed 16 bases, with 23 bases lying between them. Per the germline V gene, CDR1 is DFQATT and CDR2 is SNEGSKA (reference sequence). In DNA, the CDR3 is TGCAGTGCTTGGGATCGAACGACGCAAAAGTGGTTTTTT. Its protein is CSAWDRTTQKWFF.

This clonotype was seen repeatedly, ten times or more. The V gene is TRBV6-1, the J gene TRBJ2-1; TRBD1 matches 8 bases. The CDR3 has 11 residues. Looked up from germline, CDR1 is MNHNS and CDR2 is SASEGT. V was clipped by 6 bases and J by 9 bases; unmatched bases: 1. In nucleotides, the CDR3 is TGTGCCAGCAGCACAGGGGGTGAGCAGTTCTTC. Protein sequence: CASSTGGEQFF.